A selection of T cell receptor beta chains follows, all from one sample in a study of breast tumors, draining lymph nodes, adjacent tissues. Via MiXCR, TCRdb re-called the multiplex PCR reads, giving one row per CDR3 protein. The sample has roughly 260,000 distinct CDR3 sequences, about 33% seen once. The material sequenced was axillary lymph node tissue. These receptors all come from a female donor with breast cancer. Some clones in this sample may be carry-over from other donors' samples. CDR3s include the opening cysteine and the closing phenylalanine or tryptophan.

v_gene	j_gene	CDR3aa
TRBV19	TRBJ2-5	CASSSGLAFQETQYF
TRBV7-8	TRBJ2-1	CASSLRRGLAGVNEQFF
TRBV4-2	TRBJ2-3	CASSTQPGTDTDTQYF
TRBV5-8	TRBJ2-3	CASSLKKTGTDTQYF
TRBV5-4	TRBJ2-1	CASSALAGSYNEQFF
TRBV6-2/TRBV6-3	TRBJ2-7	CASSHGLAGGSSYEQYF
TRBV28	TRBJ1-5	CASRPGGESIQPQHF
TRBV7-8	TRBJ2-3	CASSPLAGDPDTQYF
TRBV7-9	TRBJ2-1	CASSLAAAGEQFF
TRBV11-2	TRBJ2-1	CASSRTGTDNEQFF
TRBV29-1	TRBJ2-5	CSSRQETQYF